Below are 16 T cell receptor beta chains sequenced from a single sample in a study of beta chain features in type 1 diabetes. The sequenced template was cDNA made from the entire isolated RNA. Some clones are missing from TCRdb's copy, which holds only in-frame ones; the method was immunoSEQ multiplex PCR. The sample lists under 950,000 clones; 15% to 20% were seen once. Material for sequencing was naive CD4+ T cells from blood. The receptors stem from a woman aged 18-29 years in good health.

The chain carries TRBV18 and TRBJ1-1; the D gene is possibly TRBD1 (6 bases). Germline V gives CDR1 KGHSH, CDR2 LQKENI. There are 16 residues in the CDR3. V gave up 0 bases and J gave up 4 bases, with 15 bases separating them. CDR3 loop: CASSPPAGATFTEAFF. CDR3 nucleotides: TGTGCCAGCTCACCACCGGCAGGGGCGACATTCACTGAAGCTTTCTTT.

This clone occurred a few times. Other DNA sequences within the sample encode an identical CDR3. This chain links TRBV28 with TRBJ2-3; D gene uncertain. CDR3 size: 12 residues. Per germline, CDR1 MDHEN and CDR2 SYDVKM. Trimming shortened V by 5 bases and J by 0 bases, and 3 bases separated the two germline ends. The DNA of the CDR3 is TGTGCCAGCAGTGCTAGCACAGATACGCAGTATTTT. Amino acid sequence: CASSASTDTQYF.

This clone was seen a handful of times. This chain links TRBV28 with TRBJ2-7; D uncertain. The germline V gene has CDR1 MDHEN and CDR2 SYDVKM. The CDR3 spans 16 residues. V gave up 1 base and J gave up 0 bases, with 13 bases separating them. The CDR3 loop is CASSLLWEPGSYEQYF. In DNA, the CDR3 is TGTGCCAGCAGTTTATTATGGGAACCAGGCTCCTACGAGCAGTACTTC. The full variable domain, completed using reference TRBV28 and TRBJ2-7, is DVKVTQSSRYLVKRTGEKVFLECVQDMDHENMFWYRQDPGLGLRLIYFSYDVKMKEKGDIPEGYSVSREKKERFSLILESASTNQTSMYLCASSLLWEPGSYEQYFGPGTRLTVT.

Only a few counts were recorded for this clone. The chain employs TRBV27 and TRBJ1-1, with a weak D call TRBD1 (5 bases). The CDR3 is 13 amino acids. Germline CDR1 MNHEY, CDR2 SMNVEV (reference sequence). V lost 6 bases to trimming and J lost 5 bases, with 13 bases between them. For the CDR3, the DNA is TGTGCCAGCAGGGCCCAGGGACGGACTGAAGCTTTCTTT. Its protein is CASRAQGRTEAFF.

This chain links TRBV9 with TRBJ2-3; 8 bases match TRBD2. The V gene's germline CDR1 is SGDLS and CDR2 YYNGEE. The CDR3 has 15 amino acids. V trimming: 3 bases; J trimming: 0 bases; junction bases outside the gene matches: 3. The CDR3 sequence: CASSGLAGSTDTQYF. CDR3 bases: TGTGCCAGCAGCGGGTTAGCGGGAAGCACAGATACGCAGTATTTT.

V is TRBV7-2 and J is TRBJ2-7; TRBD1 agrees at 11 bases. Trimming cost V 2 bases and J 2 bases; bases outside gene matches: 8. CDR1 and CDR2 (germline): SGHTA, FQGNSA. The CDR3 contains 17 residues. The CDR3 spells CASSLLGLGQGAYEQYF. The CDR3 DNA is TGTGCCAGCAGCTTATTGGGCTTGGGACAGGGGGCCTACGAGCAGTACTTC.

The chain uses TRBV7-9 and TRBJ2-7; D gene uncertain. CDR1 is SEHNR and CDR2 is FQNEAQ in the germline V gene (reference sequence). The CDR3 extends over 13 amino acids. V was pared by 2 bases and J by 2 bases, with 7 bases between. Here the CDR3 DNA reads TGTGCCAGCAGCTTACTCAGTACCTACGAGCAGTACTTC. Protein sequence: CASSLLSTYEQYF.

The CDR3 sequence: CASSRMEKPYEQYF. In DNA form, the CDR3 reads TGTGCCAGCAGCCGGATGGAAAAACCCTACGAGCAGTACTTC. The chain links TRBV9 to TRBJ2-7; unclear D gene. The length of the CDR3 is 14 residues. V lost 4 bases and J lost 2, with 13 bases in between. The germline V gene has CDR1 SGDLS and CDR2 YYNGEE.

This clone was counted a few times. The chain links TRBV2 to TRBJ1-4; a possible D gene is TRBD1 (5 bases). Between the trimmed V and J ends, which lost 2 bases and 1 base, there was a span of 5 bases. Germline V gives CDR1 SNHLY, CDR2 FYNNEI. There are 14 residues in the CDR3. The chain's CDR3 is CASSERGTNEKLFF. The CDR3 DNA reads as TGTGCCAGCAGTGAAAGGGGAACTAATGAAAAACTGTTTTTT.

This clone was recorded a few times. This chain links TRBV28 with TRBJ2-7; tentative D call: TRBD2 (5 bases). This CDR3 region has 13 residues. Trimming shortened V by 2 bases and J by 4 bases, and 9 bases separated the two germline ends. Per germline, CDR1 MDHEN and CDR2 SYDVKM. CDR3: CASSLTGKYEQYF. The CDR3 nucleotides read TGTGCCAGCAGTTTAACGGGGAAATACGAGCAGTACTTC. Together with reference TRBV28 and TRBJ2-7, the CDR3 gives the full variable domain: DVKVTQSSRYLVKRTGEKVFLECVQDMDHENMFWYRQDPGLGLRLIYFSYDVKMKEKGDIPEGYSVSREKKERFSLILESASTNQTSMYLCASSLTGKYEQYFGPGTRLTVT.

The chain carries TRBV5-1 and TRBJ2-7, with D perhaps matching TRBD2 (5 bases). There are 14 residues in the CDR3. Trimming stripped 0 bases from V and 4 bases from J, with 11 bases between. CDR1 SGHRS and CDR2 YFSETQ come from the germline V gene. In nucleotides, the CDR3 is TGCGCCAGCAGCTTGGAAGCGGAGTCTTACGAGCAGTACTTC. This sequence encodes CASSLEAESYEQYF.

This clone was counted only a few times. The chain links TRBV7-2 to TRBJ2-1; 11 bases match TRBD2. Germline-derived CDR1 and CDR2 are SGHTA and FQGNSA. V trimming: 6 bases; J trimming: 7 bases; junction bases outside the gene matches: 8. This CDR3 contains 15 residues. The CDR3 DNA reads TGTGCCAGCAGTCCCCTGACTAGCGGGAAAAATGAGCAGTTCTTC. This translates into CASSPLTSGKNEQFF. Using reference TRBV7-2 and TRBJ2-1 for the parts outside the CDR3, the full variable domain is GAGVSQSPSNKVTEKGKDVELRCDPISGHTALYWYRQSLGQGLEFLIYFQGNSAPDKSGLPSDRFSAERTGGSVSTLTIQRTQQEDSAVYLCASSPLTSGKNEQFFGPGTRLTVL.

This clone was counted only a few times. V and J are TRBV5-1 and TRBJ2-1, with 9 bases that match TRBD1. CDR3 length equals 15 residues. V trimming: 5 bases; J trimming: 5 bases; junction bases outside the gene matches: 8. In germline, CDR1 is SGHRS, CDR2 YFSETQ. The CDR3 region has the DNA TGCGCCAGCAGTTCACAGGGGGCCGCGGACAATGAGCAGTTCTTC. Translated, it gives CASSSQGAADNEQFF.

This clone has a count of ten or more. The rearrangement joins TRBV13 to TRBJ2-1; no clear D. CDR1 and CDR2 from the germline V gene are PRHDT and FYEKMQ (reference sequence). The V end was cut by 7 bases, the J end by 7 bases, with 5 bases between. The CDR3 is 10 amino acids. The CDR3 coding sequence is TGTGCCAGCATGAGTAATGAGCAGTTCTTC. Its protein product is CASMSNEQFF.

This clone was counted between two and nine times. The chain employs TRBV4-3 and TRBJ2-3; a possible D gene is TRBD2 (5 bases). V was clipped by 2 bases and J by 6 bases, with 12 bases between them. This CDR3 has 14 amino acids. In germline, CDR1 is LGHNA, CDR2 YSLEER. This CDR3 reads CASSQLARRDTQYF. In DNA form, the CDR3 reads TGCGCCAGCAGCCAACTGGCTAGGAGGGATACGCAGTATTTT.

V usage is TRBV9 and J usage is TRBJ1-2; TRBD1 agrees at 8 bases. The CDR3 has 14 residues. CDR1 is SGDLS, CDR2 YYNGEE, per germline. V dropped 2 bases and J dropped 3; count of bases not matched to a gene: 3. The CDR3: CASSVDRADYGYTF. The CDR3 DNA reads TGTGCCAGCAGCGTGGACAGGGCGGACTATGGCTACACCTTC.